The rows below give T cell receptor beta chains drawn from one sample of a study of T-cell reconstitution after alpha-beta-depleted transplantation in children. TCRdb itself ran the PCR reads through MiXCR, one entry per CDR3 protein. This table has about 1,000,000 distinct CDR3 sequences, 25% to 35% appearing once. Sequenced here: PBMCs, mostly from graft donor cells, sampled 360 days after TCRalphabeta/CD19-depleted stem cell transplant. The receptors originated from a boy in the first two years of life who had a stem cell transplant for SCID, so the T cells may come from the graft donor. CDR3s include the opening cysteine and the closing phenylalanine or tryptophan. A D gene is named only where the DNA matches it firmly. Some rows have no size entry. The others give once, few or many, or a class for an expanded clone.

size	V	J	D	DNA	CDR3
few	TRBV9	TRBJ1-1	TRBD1	TGTGCCAGCAGCGCGTCGACAGGGGGGGTAACTGAAGCTTTCTTT	CASSASTGGVTEAFF
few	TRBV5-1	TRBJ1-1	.	TGCGCCAGCAGCTTAGCAGGGGCATGGACTGAAGCTTTCTTT	CASSLAGAWTEAFF
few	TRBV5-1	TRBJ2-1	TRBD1	TGCGCCAGCAGCTTGGGGACAGGGAAGGAGCAGTTCTTC	CASSLGTGKEQFF
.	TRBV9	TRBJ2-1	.	TGTGCCAGCAGCGCAGAGGACCTTGGCGTACCCAGCTCCTACAATGAGCAGTTCTTC	CASSAEDLGVPSSYNEQFF
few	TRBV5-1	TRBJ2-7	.	TGCGCCAGCAGCTTGGAGGCAGGGCTCGCATCCTACGAGCAGTACTTC	CASSLEAGLASYEQYF
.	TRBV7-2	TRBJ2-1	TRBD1	TGTGCCAGCAGCGACAGGGACGGCAATGAGCAGTTCTTC	CASSDRDGNEQFF
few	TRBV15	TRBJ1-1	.	TGTGCCACCAGCAGCGGGGGGACTGAAGCTTTCTTT	CATSSGGTEAFF
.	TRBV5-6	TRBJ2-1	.	TGTGCCAGCAGCCCAGGACAGTGGCAGGGCTACAATGAGCAGTTCTTC	CASSPGQWQGYNEQFF
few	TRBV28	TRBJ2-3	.	TGTGCCAGCAGTGTCTCCGTGGGAACAGATACGCAGTATTTT	CASSVSVGTDTQYF
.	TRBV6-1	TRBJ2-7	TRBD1	TGTGCCAGCAGTGTCGGACAGGGTTCTGGATCGTACGAGCAGTACTTC	CASSVGQGSGSYEQYF
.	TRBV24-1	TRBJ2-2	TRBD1	TGTGCCACCAGTGACACCGGGACAGGTTACACCGGGGAGCTGTTTTTT	CATSDTGTGYTGELFF
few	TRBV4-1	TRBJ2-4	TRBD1	TGCGCCAGCAGCTCGCCCCATGGGACAGGGGCCCTCTTAGCCAAAAACATTCAGTACTTC	CASSSPHGTGALLAKNIQYF
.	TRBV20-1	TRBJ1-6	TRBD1	TGCAGTGCTACGAGGGGACAGGCGGCGGGCTCACCCCTCCACTTT	CSATRGQAAGSPLHF
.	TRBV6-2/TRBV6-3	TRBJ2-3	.	TGTGCCAGCAGGGCGGGCCGGAGCACAGATACGCAGTATTTT	CASRAGRSTDTQYF
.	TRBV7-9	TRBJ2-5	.	TGTGCCAGCAGCCAGTGGTCAGTCGGAGAGACCCAGTACTTC	CASSQWSVGETQYF
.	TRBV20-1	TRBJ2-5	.	TGCAGTGCTAGTTGGAAACCTCAAGAGACCCAGTACTTC	CSASWKPQETQYF
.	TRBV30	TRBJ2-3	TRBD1	TGTGCCCGGGACAGCGCGGATACGCAGTATTTT	CARDSADTQYF
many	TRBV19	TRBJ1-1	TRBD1	TGTGCCAGTAGGCCGGGACAGACCATTATGAACACTGAAGCTTTCTTT	CASRPGQTIMNTEAFF
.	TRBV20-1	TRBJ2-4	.	TGCAGTGCTTATGCCCGGGGCGAGGACATTCAGTACTTC	CSAYARGEDIQYF
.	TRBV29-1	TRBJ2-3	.	TGCAGCGTTCTCGTCAGATCTAGCACAGATACGCAGTATTTT	CSVLVRSSTDTQYF
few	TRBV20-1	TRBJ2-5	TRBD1	TGCAGTACTCAGGACAGGGCAGAGACCCAGTACTTC	CSTQDRAETQYF
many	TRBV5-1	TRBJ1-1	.	TGCGCCAGCAGCTTGGCGGGGGAGAACACTGAAGCTTTCTTT	CASSLAGENTEAFF
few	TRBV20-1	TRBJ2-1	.	TGCAGTGCTAGCACCATGAGCTCCTACAATGAGCAGTTCTTC	CSASTMSSYNEQFF
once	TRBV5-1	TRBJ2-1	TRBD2	TGCGCCAGCAGCTTGGTAGCTAGCGGGGGGGCCGGGGATGAGCAGTTCTTC	CASSLVASGGAGDEQFF
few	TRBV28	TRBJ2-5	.	TGTGCCAGCACGGGACACTTTCAAGAGACCCAGTACTTC	CASTGHFQETQYF
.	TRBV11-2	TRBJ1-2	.	TGTGCCAGCAGCAGAATTGAGGGACAAGTCCCCTATGGCTACACCTTC	CASSRIEGQVPYGYTF
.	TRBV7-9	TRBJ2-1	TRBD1	TGTGCCAGCAGCTTAGCGACAGGGTCTTCGCATGAGCAGTTCTTC	CASSLATGSSHEQFF
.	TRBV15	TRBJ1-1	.	TGTGCCACCAGCCCTCTTGGGGGCCGAGCTTTCTTT	CATSPLGGRAFF
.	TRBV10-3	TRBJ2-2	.	TGTGCCATCAGCGATGAAGTCGGGAACGCCGGGGAGCTGTTTTTT	CAISDEVGNAGELFF
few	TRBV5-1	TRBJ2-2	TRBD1	TGCGCCAGCAGCTCAGGACAGGGCACGAACACCGGGGAGCTGTTTTTT	CASSSGQGTNTGELFF
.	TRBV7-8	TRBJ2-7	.	TGTGCCAGCAGCTTAGTGCGGGGGCGCTCCTACGAGCAGTACTTC	CASSLVRGRSYEQYF
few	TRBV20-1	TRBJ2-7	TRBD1	TGCAGTGCCCCCACCCCGGGACAGAACTACGAGCAGTACTTC	CSAPTPGQNYEQYF
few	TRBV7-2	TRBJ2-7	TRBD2	TGTGCCAGCAGCTTAGGGGGACTAGCGGGGTCCTACGAGCAGTACTTC	CASSLGGLAGSYEQYF
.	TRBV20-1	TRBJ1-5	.	TGCAGTGCCGGGGGACAGCCCCAGCATTTT	CSAGGQPQHF
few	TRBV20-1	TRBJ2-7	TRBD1	TGCAGTGCTAGAGGTGAACAGGGGTTCAGCTCCTACGAGCAGTACTTC	CSARGEQGFSSYEQYF
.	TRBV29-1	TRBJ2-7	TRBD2	TGCAGCGTTAGACGGACTAGCGGAAACTACGAGCAGTACTTC	CSVRRTSGNYEQYF
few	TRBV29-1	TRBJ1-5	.	TGCAGCGTTGATATGGGGGATGGCAATCAGCCCCAGCATTTT	CSVDMGDGNQPQHF
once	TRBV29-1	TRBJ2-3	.	TGCAGCGTCGCCAGACAGGCAACGAGCACAGATACGCAGTATTTT	CSVARQATSTDTQYF
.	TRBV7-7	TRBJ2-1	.	TGTGCCAGCAGCTTAACAAGGTCGACTCGCGTGCAGTTCTTC	CASSLTRSTRVQFF
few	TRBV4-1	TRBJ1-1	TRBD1	TGCGCCAGCAGCCAAGATCAGTCGTGGGACAGGGGAGTCGAAGCTTTCTTT	CASSQDQSWDRGVEAFF
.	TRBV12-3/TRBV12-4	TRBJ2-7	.	TGTGCCAGCTGGATAAATAGTAGCCCCTACGAGCAGTACTTC	CASWINSSPYEQYF
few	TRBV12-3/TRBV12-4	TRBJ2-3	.	TGTGCCAGCAGCCACGGTTATTTGATGACAGATACGCAGTATTTT	CASSHGYLMTDTQYF
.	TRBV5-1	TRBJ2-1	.	TGCGCCAGCAGGAGCCAGGGTCAATACAATGAGCAGTTCTTC	CASRSQGQYNEQFF
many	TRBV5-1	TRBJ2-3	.	TGCGCCAGCAGCAGAAAAGGGGATGGGGGCACAGATACGCAGTATTTT	CASSRKGDGGTDTQYF
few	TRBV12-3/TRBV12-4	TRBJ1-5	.	TGTGCCAGCAGTTTAACAGGGATTAGCAATCAGCCCCAGCATTTT	CASSLTGISNQPQHF
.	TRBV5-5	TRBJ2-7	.	TGTGCCAGCAGCTGGGGATGGAATTACGAGCAGTACTTC	CASSWGWNYEQYF
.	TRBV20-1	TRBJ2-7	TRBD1	TGCAGTGCTAGAGATCCTAGGGACAGAAGGAGCTACGAGCAGTACTTC	CSARDPRDRRSYEQYF
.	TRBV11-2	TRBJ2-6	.	TGTGCCAGCAGCTTTATTGGTCCGGAACTATTCCGGGGGCCTTTCCTGACTTTC	CASSFIGPELFRGPFLTF
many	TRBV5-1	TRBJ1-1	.	TGCGCCAGCAGCTTTTGGGGGAACACTGAAGCTTTCTTT	CASSFWGNTEAFF
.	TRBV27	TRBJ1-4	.	TGTGCCAGCAGCCTCCGGCGGCAGACTAATGAAAAACTGTTTTTT	CASSLRRQTNEKLFF
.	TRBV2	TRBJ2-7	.	TGTGCCAGCAGTGAACCCAGGGAAAAGTCCTACGAGCAGTACTTC	CASSEPREKSYEQYF
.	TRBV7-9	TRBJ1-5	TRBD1	TGTGCCAGCAGCGCAGGGGGTTTAGGTCAGCCCCAGCATTTT	CASSAGGLGQPQHF
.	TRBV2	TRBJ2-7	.	TGTGCCAGCAGGCGGGCTGGGAACTCCTACGAGCAGTACTTC	CASRRAGNSYEQYF
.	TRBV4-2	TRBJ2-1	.	TGTGCCAGCAGCCAACGAACCCGAAGCGGTGAGCAGTTCTTC	CASSQRTRSGEQFF
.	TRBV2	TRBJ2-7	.	TGTGCCAGCAAGTTCGAGCGCACCTACGAGCAGTACTTC	CASKFERTYEQYF
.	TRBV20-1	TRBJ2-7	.	TGCAGTGCTAGAGACGGGACGCTCTCCTACGAGCAGTACTTC	CSARDGTLSYEQYF
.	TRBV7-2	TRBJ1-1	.	TGTGCCAGCAGCCCCACAGGGACGAGGGAGAACACTGAAGCTTTCTTT	CASSPTGTRENTEAFF
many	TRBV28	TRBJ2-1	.	TGTGCCAGCAGGGGATATGAGCAGTTCTTC	CASRGYEQFF
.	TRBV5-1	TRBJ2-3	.	TGCGCCAGCAGCTTGGTCAGGTTTGAAACAGATACGCAGTATTTT	CASSLVRFETDTQYF